These 27 T cell receptor beta chains share one sample of origin, sequenced in a study of blood T cell repertoires in COVID-19. The assay was immunoSEQ multiplex PCR, and TCRdb's table has in-frame clones only and misses some. This sample has hundreds of thousands of clones, with 75% to 90% found just once. Sequenced sample: PBMCs or T cells enriched from blood (not recorded which). These receptors all come from a young man who had recovered from COVID-19.

The V gene is TRBV30, the J gene TRBJ2-3; D perhaps matches TRBD1 (6 bases). The CDR3 is 13 residues long. In germline, CDR1 is GTSNPN, CDR2 SVGIG (reference sequence). V was pared by 7 bases and J by 0 bases, with 11 bases between. In DNA form, the CDR3 reads TGTGCCTTAGACAGGCCTAGCACAGATACGCAGTATTTT. Translation: CALDRPSTDTQYF.

V is TRBV5-1 and J is TRBJ2-1; 9 positions match TRBD2. Germline CDR1 SGHRS, CDR2 YFSETQ. V shed 0 bases and J 2 bases; nucleotides not matched to a gene: 3. The CDR3 is made up of 16 amino acids. The CDR3: CASSLVLAGAYNEQFF. The CDR3, as DNA: TGCGCCAGCAGCTTGGTATTAGCGGGGGCCTACAATGAGCAGTTCTTC.

V and J are TRBV28 and TRBJ1-1; weak D call: TRBD1 (5 bases). V was trimmed by 3 bases and J by 3 bases, leaving 17 bases between them. This CDR3 is built from 16 residues. CDR1 is MDHEN, CDR2 SYDVKM, per germline. CDR3 protein: CASSLIDLTDDTEAFF. CDR3 in DNA: TGTGCCAGCAGTTTGATCGATTTGACAGACGACACTGAAGCTTTCTTT.

This clone came up a few times. V gene TRBV7-9 combines with J gene TRBJ2-7; weak D call: TRBD2 (5 bases). The CDR3 has 12 amino acids. With 1 base removed from V and 6 bases from J, the gap between germline ends came to 7 bases. Germline loops: CDR1 SEHNR, CDR2 FQNEAQ (reference sequence). Here the CDR3 reads CASSLGGGEQYF. The CDR3 DNA reads as TGTGCCAGCAGCTTAGGAGGAGGCGAGCAGTACTTC.

The rearrangement joins TRBV30 to TRBJ1-2, with 11 bases matching TRBD1. This CDR3 region has 13 residues. J gave up 7 bases and V 4 bases, and 5 bases lay outside the gene matches. Germline V lookup: CDR1 GTSNPN, CDR2 SVGIG (reference sequence). The CDR3 is CAWTGQGAAGYTF. In nucleotides, the CDR3 is TGTGCCTGGACCGGACAGGGGGCGGCTGGCTACACCTTC.

A single count supports this clone. This chain connects TRBV5-4 to TRBJ2-1; the D is unclear. This CDR3 has 13 residues. Germline V CDR1 and CDR2: SGHNT, YYREEE (reference sequence). Trimming left V 0 bases short and J 5 bases short, with 6 bases between. Here the CDR3 reads CASSLVDNNEQFF. CDR3 sequence (DNA): TGTGCCAGCAGCTTGGTAGATAACAATGAGCAGTTCTTC.

The V gene is TRBV29-1, the J gene TRBJ1-1; D is unclear. CDR1 SQVTM and CDR2 ANQGSEA come from the germline V gene. The germline V and J ends were trimmed by 4 bases and 2 bases, with 5 bases remaining between them. There are 11 residues in the CDR3. This chain's CDR3 is CSVARNTEAFF. In DNA, the CDR3 is TGCAGCGTTGCCAGAAACACTGAAGCTTTCTTT.

This chain joins TRBV9 and TRBJ2-3; 13 bases line up with TRBD2. Trimming cost V 3 bases and J 0 bases; bases outside gene matches: 7. Germline V gene data show CDR1 as SGDLS and CDR2 as YYNGEE. CDR3 length: 18 residues. The CDR3 here is CASSGGLAGPISTDTQYF. The CDR3 DNA follows: TGTGCCAGCAGCGGGGGACTAGCGGGGCCGATTAGCACAGATACGCAGTATTTT.

The V and J genes are TRBV7-3 and TRBJ2-2; TRBD1 matches 10 bases. The CDR3 covers 14 residues. J gave up 5 bases and V 5 bases, and 2 bases lay outside the gene matches. Germline CDR1 is SGHTA and CDR2 is FQGTGA. The CDR3: CASSKDRGTGELFF. The CDR3 DNA reads as TGTGCCAGCAGCAAGGACAGGGGGACCGGGGAGCTGTTTTTT. Complete variable domain (other parts from reference TRBV7-3 and TRBJ2-2): GAGVSQTPSNKVTEKGKYVELRCDPISGHTALYWYRQSLGQGPEFLIYFQGTGAADDSGLPNDRFFAVRPEGSVSTLKIQRTERGDSAVYLCASSKDRGTGELFFGEGSRLTVL.

The chain combines TRBV9 with TRBJ1-6, with 7 bases lining up with TRBD1. V lost 4 bases, J lost 5 bases, and 6 bases stayed unmatched. The CDR3 is made up of 15 amino acids. Germline V gives CDR1 SGDLS, CDR2 YYNGEE. The CDR3 loop is CASSTRQGDNSPLHF. The CDR3 DNA reads TGTGCCAGCAGCACCCGACAGGGAGATAATTCACCCCTCCACTTT.

CDR3 nucleotide sequence: TGTGCCAGCAGTGAAAAGGCGGGAGGGCCGGTCGAGCAGTACTTC. It yields the protein CASSEKAGGPVEQYF. The chain carries TRBV6-1 and TRBJ2-7, with 9 bases fitting TRBD2. CDR3 length: 15 residues. Germline V gene lookup returns CDR1 MNHNS and CDR2 SASEGT. Trimming at V came to 2 bases and at J to 6 bases, leaving 8 bases not matched to a gene.

The chain carries TRBV7-9 and TRBJ1-1, with 8 bases fitting TRBD1. The CDR3 runs to 13 residues. V dropped 5 bases and J dropped 4; count of bases not matched to a gene: 3. Germline loops: CDR1 SEHNR, CDR2 FQNEAQ (reference sequence). The CDR3 DNA reads TGTGCCAGCAGCATAGACAGGGGCACTGAAGCTTTCTTT. This translates into CASSIDRGTEAFF.

The CDR3 DNA is TGTGCCAGCAGCTTAGGGCGGGAGAATCGGGATGAGCAGTTCTTC. It translates to CASSLGRENRDEQFF. The chain combines TRBV7-9 with TRBJ2-1; TRBD2 aligns across 7 bases. The V gene end was trimmed by 1 base and the J gene end by 8 bases; junction bases not matched to a gene: 8. This CDR3 is 15 amino acids long. Germline-derived CDR1 and CDR2 are SEHNR and FQNEAQ (reference sequence).

The chain has TRBV7-9 and TRBJ1-2; 8 nucleotides agree with TRBD1. The V gene end was trimmed by 5 bases and the J gene end by 1 base; junction bases not matched to a gene: 12. CDR1 and CDR2 (germline): SEHNR, FQNEAQ (reference sequence). The CDR3 totals 17 residues. CDR3 nucleotide sequence: TGTGCCAGCAGCCTAGGACAGGGTTTTGAGGATAACTATGGCTACACCTTC. Encoded protein: CASSLGQGFEDNYGYTF.

The gene calls are TRBV18 and TRBJ2-7, with TRBD2 matching 9 bases. V lost 0 bases and J lost 7; bases outside the gene matches: 7. The V gene's germline CDR1 is KGHSH and CDR2 LQKENI. The CDR3 covers 15 residues. This CDR3 reads CASSPPAGGFNEQYF. CDR3 DNA: TGTGCCAGCTCACCACCGGCGGGAGGGTTTAATGAGCAGTACTTC.

V gene TRBV30 combines with J gene TRBJ1-1; D is unresolved. This CDR3 comprises 18 residues. From germline, CDR1 is GTSNPN and CDR2 SVGIG (reference sequence). V lost 0 bases, J lost 3 bases, and 23 bases lay in between. CDR3 in DNA: TGTGCCTGGAGTGTACGTTGGGCAAACCCACTTCAGGACACTGAAGCTTTCTTT. Its protein is CAWSVRWANPLQDTEAFF.

The chain uses TRBV2 and TRBJ1-2; D unresolved. Trimming pared 4 bases from V and 0 bases from J, leaving 9 bases between. CDR1 and CDR2 (germline): SNHLY, FYNNEI. CDR3 size: 14 residues. The CDR3 is CASSVGGTNYGYTF. The DNA of the CDR3 is TGTGCCAGCAGTGTTGGAGGAACTAACTATGGCTACACCTTC.

V is TRBV7-9 and J is TRBJ2-3; D might be TRBD2 (6 bases). In germline, CDR1 is SEHNR, CDR2 FQNEAQ (reference sequence). The CDR3 contains 14 residues. The germline V and J ends were trimmed by 6 bases and 4 bases, with 14 bases remaining between them. This chain's CDR3 is CASSRSGGADTQYF. The CDR3 nucleotides read TGTGCCAGCAGTCGTAGCGGTGGGGCAGATACGCAGTATTTT.

The rearrangement uses TRBV28 and TRBJ1-5, with unresolved D. The CDR3 length is 14 residues. CDR1 is MDHEN and CDR2 is SYDVKM in the germline V gene. Trimming took off 6 bases at V and 0 bases at J, with 9 bases between the two ends. CDR3 amino acids: CASRLGHSNQPQHF. The CDR3 DNA reads TGTGCCAGCAGGTTAGGCCATAGCAATCAGCCCCAGCATTTT.

This clone occurred once. The V call is TRBV3-1 (or the pseudogene TRBV3-2), the J call TRBJ1-4; D unclear. The germline V gene has CDR1 LGHDT and CDR2 YNNKEL (reference sequence). This CDR3 has 15 amino acids. Trimming took 6 bases from V and 7 from J, leaving 18 bases between them. DNA of the CDR3: TGTGCCAGCAGTCGGAGAGCCTCGGTTGGTGAAAAACTGTTTTTT. It codes for CASSRRASVGEKLFF.

Worth noting for this clone: This specimen includes other DNA sequences encoding the same CDR3. The chain has TRBV6-5 and TRBJ2-7; 7 bases map to TRBD1. V lost 6 bases to trimming and J lost 3 bases; unmatched junction nucleotides: 5. Germline CDR1 and CDR2: MNHEY and SVGAGI. This CDR3 has 13 amino acids. The CDR3 DNA sequence: TGTGCCAGCAGGCGACAGGGTTACTACGAGCAGTACTTC. This sequence encodes CASRRQGYYEQYF.

V usage is TRBV18 and J usage is TRBJ1-1, with D unclear. The CDR3 totals 13 residues. Trimming stripped 5 bases from V and 1 base from J, with 8 bases between. Germline-derived CDR1 and CDR2 are KGHSH and LQKENI. CDR3 nucleotide sequence: TGTGCCAGCTCATCAACACCGAACACTGAAGCTTTCTTT. Amino acid sequence: CASSSTPNTEAFF.

The table lists this clone with a count of one. The rearrangement uses TRBV3-1 (or the pseudogene TRBV3-2) and TRBJ2-3, with 9 bases lining up with TRBD1. CDR1 is LGHDT and CDR2 is YNNKEL in the germline V gene (reference sequence). V trimming: 3 bases; J trimming: 4 bases; junction bases outside the gene matches: 14. This CDR3 has 18 amino acids. The CDR3 DNA follows: TGTGCCAGCAGCCAGAGCGGGACAGGGTGGAGATCGGCAGATACGCAGTATTTT. This translates into CASSQSGTGWRSADTQYF.

The chain links TRBV19 to TRBJ2-6, with a possible D match to TRBD1 (6 bases). Trimming left V 3 bases short and J 1 base short, with 13 bases between. Looked up from germline, CDR1 is LNHDA and CDR2 is SQIVND (reference sequence). This CDR3 contains 17 residues. CDR3 in amino acids: CASSIYRVGSGANVLTF. Here the CDR3 DNA reads TGTGCCAGTAGTATTTACAGGGTTGGGTCTGGGGCCAACGTCCTGACTTTC.

The chain links TRBV5-4 to TRBJ2-1; TRBD2 is a possible D gene (6 bases). CDR3 length: 16 amino acids. Trimming removed 4 bases at V and 4 bases at J, with 18 bases between. Germline CDR1 and CDR2: SGHNT and YYREEE (reference sequence). The CDR3 region is CASSPTTRRAYNEQFF. The CDR3 DNA reads as TGTGCCAGCAGCCCTACCACTCGGAGGGCTTACAATGAGCAGTTCTTC.

The V call is TRBV7-6, the J call TRBJ1-1, with D possibly matching TRBD1 (6 bases). Germline lookup yields CDR1 SGHVS and CDR2 FNYEAQ. This CDR3 is 16 amino acids long. The ends were cut back, 2 bases at V and 2 bases at J, with 15 bases in the middle. CDR3 region: CASSLYQGQKNTEAFF. The CDR3 coding sequence is TGTGCCAGCAGCTTATACCAGGGGCAGAAAAACACTGAAGCTTTCTTT.

The CDR3 nucleotides are TGTGCCAGTAGGGTGGGACAGGGGTGGAATCAGCCCCAGCATTTT. Protein: CASRVGQGWNQPQHF. The genes are TRBV19 and TRBJ1-5, with 10 bases that match TRBD1. Germline V gives CDR1 LNHDA, CDR2 SQIVND (reference sequence). The CDR3 consists of 15 residues. With V trimmed by 6 bases and J by 4 bases, 6 bases remained unmatched.